A selection of T cell receptor beta chains follows, all from one sample in a study of regulatory dendritic cells for organ transplantation. No antigen has been assigned to these receptors. Profiling relied on immunoSEQ multiplex PCR, and the TCRdb table lists in-frame clones only, not all of them. This table holds over 8,000 clones, approximately 80% found once. Sequenced input: memory CD4+ T cells from blood cultured with dendritic cells. The receptors derive from a human donor in good health. CDR3s include the opening cysteine and the closing phenylalanine or tryptophan. Fields, in order: clone size, V gene, D gene, J gene, CDR3 protein, CDR3 DNA. The D gene is left open where the match is weak. The listing skips clone size in some rows; elsewhere it reads once, few, many or a size class.

NA	TRBV6-1	NA	TRBJ1-4	CASSTDTNEKLFF	TGTGCCAGCAGCACAGACACCAATGAAAAACTGTTTTTT
NA	TRBV9	NA	TRBJ2-3	CASSVGIAQTDTQYF	TGTGCCAGCAGCGTAGGCATTGCCCAGACAGATACGCAGTATTTT
NA	TRBV2	TRBD2	TRBJ2-1	CASSDWLAGVGEQFF	TGTGCCAGCAGTGATTGGCTAGCGGGAGTCGGGGAGCAGTTCTTC
NA	TRBV6-5	TRBD1	TRBJ1-2	CASSYSHGTGVLYTF	TGTGCCAGCAGTTACTCGCACGGGACAGGGGTACTTTACACCTTC
NA	TRBV27	NA	TRBJ2-5	CASSLAGGETQYF	TGTGCCAGCAGTTTGGCGGGCGGAGAGACCCAGTACTTC
NA	TRBV28	NA	TRBJ2-7	CASSRGLYEQYF	TGTGCCAGCAGTCGAGGACTCTACGAGCAGTACTTC
NA	TRBV5-4	NA	TRBJ2-5	CASSPGQQQETQYF	TGTGCCAGCAGCCCCGGACAGCAACAAGAGACCCAGTACTTC
NA	TRBV6-1	NA	TRBJ1-4	CASSEFIPNRANNEKLFF	TGTGCCAGCAGTGAATTTATACCGAACAGGGCAAACAATGAAAAACTGTTTTTT
NA	TRBV14	TRBD1	TRBJ1-6	CASSLTGGGSPLHF	TGTGCCAGCAGCCTCACAGGGGGGGGCTCACCCCTCCACTTT
NA	TRBV11-2	NA	TRBJ2-3	CASSPQRSSTDTQYF	TGTGCCAGCAGCCCCCAGCGCTCTAGCACAGATACGCAGTATTTT
NA	TRBV6-5	NA	TRBJ2-5	CASSYRFSPEGETQYF	TGTGCCAGCAGTTATAGGTTCTCCCCTGAGGGAGAGACCCAGTACTTC
NA	TRBV2	NA	TRBJ2-3	CASNQGLGDTQYF	TGTGCCAGCAATCAGGGTTTAGGAGATACGCAGTATTTT
NA	TRBV11-3	NA	TRBJ2-2	CASRGDSNTGELFF	TGTGCCAGCAGGGGGGATTCGAACACCGGGGAGCTGTTTTTT
NA	TRBV6-9	TRBD1	TRBJ2-7	CARSLGTGAQYEQYF	TGTGCCAGATCTCTAGGGACAGGGGCACAATACGAGCAGTACTTC
NA	TRBV6-4	TRBD2	TRBJ2-1	CASSMGGPYNEQFF	TGTGCCAGCAGTATGGGAGGGCCCTACAATGAGCAGTTCTTC
NA	TRBV6-6	NA	TRBJ2-3	CASSAGISTDTQYF	TGTGCCAGCAGTGCAGGGATAAGCACAGATACGCAGTATTTT
NA	TRBV28	NA	TRBJ2-7	CASEEVSGAGEQYF	TGTGCCAGTGAGGAGGTATCGGGCGCAGGCGAGCAGTACTTC
NA	TRBV4-2	TRBD1	TRBJ1-2	CASSLGQGLGYTF	TGTGCCAGCAGCCTGGGACAGGGACTTGGCTACACCTTC
NA	TRBV13	TRBD1	TRBJ1-3	CASSFGQVSGNTIYF	TGTGCCAGCAGCTTCGGACAGGTCTCTGGAAACACCATATATTTT
NA	TRBV6-1	TRBD1	TRBJ2-5	CAATGSGGWETQYF	TGTGCCGCGACAGGGTCCGGTGGCTGGGAGACCCAGTACTTC
NA	TRBV18	TRBD2	TRBJ2-3	CASSSSAGGGSDTQYF	TGTGCCAGCTCAAGCTCAGCGGGAGGTGGCTCAGATACGCAGTATTTT
few	TRBV19	NA	TRBJ1-5	CASSLGGASNQPQHF	TGTGCCAGTAGCCTCGGGGGGGCGAGCAATCAGCCCCAGCATTTT
NA	TRBV18	TRBD1	TRBJ1-1	CASSPRDQQGGTEAFF	TGTGCCAGCTCACCACGAGATCAACAGGGGGGGACTGAAGCTTTCTTT
NA	TRBV6-4	NA	TRBJ2-2	CASSDSSSRATGELFF	TGTGCCAGCAGTGACTCGAGCTCCCGGGCAACCGGGGAGCTGTTTTTT
large	TRBV7-6	NA	TRBJ1-1	CASSSRTENTEAFF	TGTGCCAGCAGCTCCAGGACGGAGAACACTGAAGCTTTCTTT
NA	TRBV6-5	NA	TRBJ1-2	CASSERGRWSGYTF	TGTGCCAGCAGTGAACGGGGCAGGTGGAGCGGCTACACCTTC
few	TRBV4-2	TRBD1	TRBJ1-1	CASSQDYRQGNTEAFF	TGTGCCAGCAGCCAAGATTATAGACAGGGGAACACTGAAGCTTTCTTT
NA	TRBV4-3	NA	TRBJ2-2	CASSQDARAGSTGELFF	TGCGCCAGCAGCCAAGATGCACGGGCGGGCTCCACCGGGGAGCTGTTTTTT
few	TRBV10-2	TRBD1	TRBJ2-1	CATDINRGHEQFF	TGCGCCACCGACATTAACAGGGGTCATGAGCAGTTCTTC
once	TRBV4-3	NA	TRBJ2-1	CASSQVLQIEGDEQFF	TGCGCCAGCAGCCAAGTATTACAAATAGAGGGCGATGAGCAGTTCTTC
NA	TRBV12-5	NA	TRBJ1-2	CASRGYTF	TGTGCTAGTCGTGGCTACACCTTC
once	TRBV18	TRBD1	TRBJ1-1	CASSPRAGGESTEAFF	TGTGCCAGCTCACCCCGGGCAGGGGGCGAATCCACTGAAGCTTTCTTT
NA	TRBV6-1	NA	TRBJ2-2	CASSGLFGGELFF	TGTGCCAGCAGTGGCCTATTTGGGGGGGAGCTGTTTTTT
NA	TRBV18	TRBD1	TRBJ2-7	CASSLGQGAYYEQYF	TGTGCCAGCTCACTAGGACAGGGGGCTTACTACGAGCAGTACTTC
once	TRBV7-3	TRBD2	TRBJ2-1	CASSRSGRTYNEQFF	TGTGCCAGCAGCCGAAGCGGGAGGACCTACAATGAGCAGTTCTTC
NA	TRBV13	TRBD2	TRBJ2-7	CASSLSGNAYEQYF	TGTGCCAGCAGCCTCAGCGGGAACGCCTACGAGCAGTACTTC
few	TRBV5-4	NA	TRBJ2-7	CASSHRSRGFSYEQYF	TGTGCCAGCAGCCATAGATCACGCGGGTTCTCCTACGAGCAGTACTTC
NA	TRBV7-9	TRBD2	TRBJ2-3	CASSEPGLAGGSTDTQYF	TGTGCCAGCAGCGAACCGGGACTAGCGGGAGGGAGCACAGATACGCAGTATTTT
NA	TRBV4-1	TRBD1	TRBJ2-6	CASSQTGTGLSGTNVLTF	TGCGCCAGCAGCCAAACCGGGACAGGCCTCTCTGGGACCAACGTCCTGACTTTC
NA	TRBV18	TRBD1	TRBJ2-7	CASSPPGQGAYEQYF	TGTGCCAGCTCACCACCGGGACAGGGAGCCTACGAGCAGTACTTC
NA	TRBV6-1	NA	TRBJ2-7	CASSELMSLEQYF	TGTGCCAGCAGTGAACTTATGAGCCTCGAGCAGTACTTC
NA	TRBV9	NA	TRBJ2-3	CASSVGADTQYF	TGTGCCAGCAGCGTCGGGGCAGATACGCAGTATTTT
once	TRBV7-2	TRBD1	TRBJ2-3	CASSTGQGTSTDTQYF	TGTGCCAGCAGCACTGGACAGGGTACTAGCACAGATACGCAGTATTTT
few	TRBV7-2	NA	TRBJ2-5	CASRPSEYQETQYF	TGTGCCAGCAGACCTAGCGAGTACCAAGAGACCCAGTACTTC
NA	TRBV5-8	NA	TRBJ2-2	CASRFTGSNTGELFF	TGTGCCAGCAGATTTACAGGGTCGAACACCGGGGAGCTGTTTTTT
NA	TRBV6-4	NA	TRBJ2-3	CASSDLAGGDTQYF	TGTGCCAGCAGTGACTTGGCAGGGGGGGATACGCAGTATTTT
NA	TRBV11-2	TRBD2	TRBJ2-3	CASSFGGGRADTQYF	TGTGCCAGCAGCTTCGGCGGGGGGAGGGCAGATACGCAGTATTTT
NA	TRBV7-2	NA	TRBJ1-5	CASSQSRGLQPQHF	TGTGCCAGCAGCCAATCGAGGGGTCTGCAGCCCCAGCATTTT
NA	TRBV4-2	TRBD1	TRBJ2-1	CASSQVVGQGGNEQFF	TGTGCCAGCAGCCAAGTCGTGGGACAGGGTGGAAATGAGCAGTTCTTC
NA	TRBV18	TRBD2	TRBJ2-7	CASSRLAGAFYEQYF	TGTGCCAGCTCCCGGCTAGCGGGAGCCTTCTACGAGCAGTACTTC
few	TRBV7-2	TRBD2	TRBJ2-7	CASSVGIPSGSSYEQYF	TGTGCCAGCAGCGTAGGAATACCTAGCGGGTCCTCCTACGAGCAGTACTTC
NA	TRBV6-1	NA	TRBJ1-2	CASSVVVNYGYTF	TGTGCCAGCAGTGTTGTAGTTAACTATGGCTACACCTTC
NA	TRBV1	NA	TRBJ2-2	CTLTRLAEPPSGGELFF	TGCACCCTAACCCGACTAGCGGAACCTCCTTCAGGGGGGGAGCTGTTTTTT
NA	TRBV15	TRBD2	TRBJ2-6	CATSRGLAPGANVLTF	TGTGCCACCAGCAGAGGACTAGCCCCTGGGGCCAACGTCCTGACTTTC
NA	TRBV9	NA	TRBJ2-2	CASSVGNRWAGELFF	TGTGCCAGCAGCGTAGGGAATAGATGGGCCGGGGAGCTGTTTTTT